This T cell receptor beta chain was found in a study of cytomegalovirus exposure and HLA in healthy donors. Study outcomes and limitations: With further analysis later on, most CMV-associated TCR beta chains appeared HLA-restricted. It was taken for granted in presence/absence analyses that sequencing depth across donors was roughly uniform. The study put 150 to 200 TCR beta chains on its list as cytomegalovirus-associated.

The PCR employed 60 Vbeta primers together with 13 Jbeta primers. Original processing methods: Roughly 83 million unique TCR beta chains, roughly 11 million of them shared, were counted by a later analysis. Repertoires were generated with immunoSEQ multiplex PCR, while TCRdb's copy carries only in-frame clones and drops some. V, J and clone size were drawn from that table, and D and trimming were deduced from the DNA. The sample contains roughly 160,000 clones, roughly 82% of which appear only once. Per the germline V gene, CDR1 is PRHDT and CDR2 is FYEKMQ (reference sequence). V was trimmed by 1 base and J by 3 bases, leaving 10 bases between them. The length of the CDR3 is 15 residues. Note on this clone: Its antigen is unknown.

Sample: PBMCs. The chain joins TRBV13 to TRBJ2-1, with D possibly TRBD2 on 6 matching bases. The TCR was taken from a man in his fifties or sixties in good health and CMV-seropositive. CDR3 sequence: CASSLAGVIYNEQFF. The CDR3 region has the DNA TGTGCCAGCAGCTTAGCGGGAGTCATCTACAATGAGCAGTTCTTC.